What follows describes a single TCR beta chain. Its matching antigen is unknown. The repertoire was sequenced with immunoSEQ multiplex PCR; TCRdb's copy has only in-frame clones and lacks some. The repertoire has 72,000 or so clones, about 84% of them found once; the top ten carry about 5%. Germline V CDR1 and CDR2: SGHRS, YFSETQ. The CDR3 loop spans 15 amino acids. Trimming cost V 0 bases and J 4 bases, with 13 bases left between them. This sample is part of a study of OX40 agonist ivuxolimab in advanced cancers. Points from the study as a whole: The study found that CD8+ T cells averaged more expanded clones than CD4+.

This chain uses TRBV5-1 with TRBJ1-2; D gene uncertain. The TCR was taken from an adult with an advanced solid tumor such as melanoma, head and neck, liver or kidney cancer. Sequencing used CD4+ or CD8+ T cells sorted from blood, obtained in a trial of the OX40 agonist ivuxolimab. The CDR3 sequence: CASSLGGEVRYGYTF. The CDR3 coding sequence is TGCGCCAGCAGCTTGGGTGGGGAGGTCCGCTATGGCTACACCTTC.